This is a list of T cell receptor beta chains from one sample in a study of CD8+CD57+ T cells in acquired aplastic anemia. TCRdb re-derived calls from the reads in MiXCR, one entry per CDR3 protein. This table has about 81,000 distinct CDR3 sequences, approximately 46% appearing once. Sequencing input: sorted CD4+, CD8+, or CD8+CD57+ T cells (not recorded which) from PBMCs. The source of these receptors is a human donor in good health, serving as a control. Both conserved end residues are part of each CDR3. A D gene is named only where the DNA matches it firmly. The size entry is marked missing in some rows and otherwise reads once, few, many or a size class.

V gene	D gene	J gene	clone size	CDR3 protein	CDR3 DNA
TRBV2	.	TRBJ2-3	.	CASSALGDTQYF	TGTGCCAGCAGTGCCCTGGGTGATACGCAGTATTTT
TRBV7-7	TRBD1	TRBJ2-2	.	CASRGQGAGELFF	TGTGCCAGCAGGGGCCAGGGGGCCGGGGAGCTGTTTTTT
TRBV20-1	TRBD1	TRBJ1-2	many	CSAQGAYGYTF	TGCAGTGCTCAGGGGGCCTATGGCTACACCTTC
TRBV19	.	TRBJ2-7	.	CASSQIDRTGYEQYF	TGTGCCAGTAGTCAAATCGACAGGACCGGTTACGAGCAGTACTTC
TRBV2	TRBD1	TRBJ1-5	.	CASSLTGTSNQPQHF	TGTGCCAGCAGTCTGACAGGGACGTCGAATCAGCCCCAGCATTTT
TRBV5-5	.	TRBJ2-7	.	CASSLGPGGGIHEQYF	TGTGCCAGCAGCTTGGGCCCAGGGGGGGGCATCCACGAGCAGTACTTC
TRBV2	TRBD2	TRBJ2-1	many	CASSVASGLEQFF	TGTGCCAGCAGTGTGGCTAGCGGGTTAGAGCAGTTCTTC
TRBV19	.	TRBJ1-5	.	CAAGVVRQPQHF	TGTGCTGCGGGGGTGGTGAGACAGCCCCAGCATTTT
TRBV24-1	.	TRBJ2-2	many	CATSPGALVSNTGELFF	TGTGCCACCTCCCCGGGGGCCCTAGTGTCAAACACCGGGGAGCTGTTTTTT
TRBV2	.	TRBJ2-7	few	CASSDSGTYEQYF	TGTGCCAGCAGTGACTCAGGAACCTACGAGCAGTACTTC
TRBV19	.	TRBJ2-1	.	CACGGTLNEQFF	TGTGCCTGCGGCGGGACACTCAATGAGCAGTTCTTC
TRBV9	.	TRBJ1-1	.	CASSAVDSVGTEAFF	TGTGCCAGCAGCGCAGTGGACAGCGTCGGGACTGAAGCTTTCTTT
TRBV24-1	TRBD2	TRBJ2-5	.	CASSNPGLAGQETQYF	TGTGCCAGCAGTAATCCGGGACTAGCGGGGCAAGAGACCCAGTACTTC
TRBV12-3/TRBV12-4	.	TRBJ1-1	few	CASSLGQEFMLGEYGAFF	TGTGCCAGCAGTTTAGGACAGGAATTCATGTTGGGTGAATATGGAGCTTTCTTT
TRBV19	.	TRBJ1-2	.	CASCIGLQGRYGYTF	TGTGCCAGTTGTATAGGCCTCCAGGGCCGCTATGGCTACACCTTC
TRBV29-1	.	TRBJ2-3	many	CSVEDLADSTDTQYF	TGCAGCGTTGAAGATCTGGCGGACAGCACAGATACGCAGTATTTT